The T cell receptor beta chain described here comes from a study of cytomegalovirus exposure and HLA in healthy donors. In the study overall: The study's early data release held about 85 million unique TCRs from HLA-typed donors. Study results and caveats: Specific recognition of CMV antigens was confirmed in vitro for a few chains (all CMV-associated). Most TCR beta V segments were productive about 87% or about 30% of the time in an earlier analysis.

Primers for the PCR totalled 60 Vbeta and 13 Jbeta. Per the study methods: In a later analysis, the count reached some 73 million unique TCR beta chains, with 10 million to 11 million shared. Profiled with immunoSEQ multiplex PCR; TCRdb holds only in-frame clones, not every one. Clone size and V and J calls were adopted from that table, with D and trimming inferred from the DNA. This sample has 46,000 or so clones; roughly 64% occur once, and the top ten carry around 13%. The CDR3 spans 15 residues. V gave up 6 bases and J gave up 6 bases; unmatched junction bases: 9. Germline CDR1 LNHDA, CDR2 SQIVND (reference sequence). In its sample, this clone was seen once. Its specificity is not known.

The clonotype comes from a man aged 55 to 70 in good health and CMV-seropositive. The chain employs TRBV19 and TRBJ2-2; 8 bases match TRBD2. Source material: PBMCs. For the CDR3, the DNA is TGTGCCAGTAGGCCTTCGGGACTAGACTCCGGGGAGCTGTTTTTT. Residues: CASRPSGLDSGELFF.